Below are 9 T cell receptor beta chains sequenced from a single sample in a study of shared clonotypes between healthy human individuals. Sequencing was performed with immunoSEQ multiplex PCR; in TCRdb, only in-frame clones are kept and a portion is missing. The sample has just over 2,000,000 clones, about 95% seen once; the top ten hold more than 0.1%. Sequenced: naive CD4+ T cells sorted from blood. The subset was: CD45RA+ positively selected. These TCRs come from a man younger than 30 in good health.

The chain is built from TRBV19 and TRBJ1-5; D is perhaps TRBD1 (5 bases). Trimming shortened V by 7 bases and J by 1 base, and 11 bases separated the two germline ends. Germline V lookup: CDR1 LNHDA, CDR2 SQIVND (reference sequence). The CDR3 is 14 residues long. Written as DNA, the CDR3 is TGTGCCAGTAAACCCGGGGGGAGCAATCAGCCCCAGCATTTT. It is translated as CASKPGGSNQPQHF.

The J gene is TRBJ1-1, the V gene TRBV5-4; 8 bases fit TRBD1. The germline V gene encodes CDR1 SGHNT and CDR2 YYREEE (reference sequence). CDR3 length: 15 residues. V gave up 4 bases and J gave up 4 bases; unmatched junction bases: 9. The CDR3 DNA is TGTGCCAGCAGCAGGGACCGGGACAGGAGCACTGAAGCTTTCTTT. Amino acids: CASSRDRDRSTEAFF.

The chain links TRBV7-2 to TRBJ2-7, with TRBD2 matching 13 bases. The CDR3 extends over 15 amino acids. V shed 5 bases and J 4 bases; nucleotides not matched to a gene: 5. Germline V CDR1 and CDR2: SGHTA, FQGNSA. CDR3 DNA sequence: TGTGCCAGCAGCCCAGGGACTAGCGGGAAATACGAGCAGTACTTC. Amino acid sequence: CASSPGTSGKYEQYF.

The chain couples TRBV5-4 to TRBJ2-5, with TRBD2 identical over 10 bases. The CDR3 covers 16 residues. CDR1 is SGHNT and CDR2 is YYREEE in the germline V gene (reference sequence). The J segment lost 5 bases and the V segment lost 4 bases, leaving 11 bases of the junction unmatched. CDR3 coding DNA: TGTGCCAGCAGCCCTGTAGGGGGACTAGCGTGGGAGACCCAGTACTTC. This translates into CASSPVGGLAWETQYF.

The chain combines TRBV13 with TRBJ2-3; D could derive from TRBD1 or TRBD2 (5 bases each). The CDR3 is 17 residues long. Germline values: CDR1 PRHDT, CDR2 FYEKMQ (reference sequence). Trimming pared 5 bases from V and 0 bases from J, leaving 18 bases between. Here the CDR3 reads CASSPGGGASSTDTQYF. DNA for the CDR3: TGTGCCAGCAGCCCAGGTGGGGGAGCCTCTAGCACAGATACGCAGTATTTT.

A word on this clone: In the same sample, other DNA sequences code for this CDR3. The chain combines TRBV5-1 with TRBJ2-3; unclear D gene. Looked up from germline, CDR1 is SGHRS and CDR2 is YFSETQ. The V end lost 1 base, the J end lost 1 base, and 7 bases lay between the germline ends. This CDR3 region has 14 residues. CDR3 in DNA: TGCGCCAGCAGCTTGCCTAGTGGCACAGATACGCAGTATTTT. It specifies CASSLPSGTDTQYF.

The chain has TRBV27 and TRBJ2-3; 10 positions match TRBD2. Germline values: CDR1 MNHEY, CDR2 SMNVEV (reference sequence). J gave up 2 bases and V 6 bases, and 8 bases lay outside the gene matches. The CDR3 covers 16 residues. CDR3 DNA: TGTGCCAGCAGCCCCCCGGGACTAGCGAACACAGATACGCAGTATTTT. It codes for CASSPPGLANTDTQYF.

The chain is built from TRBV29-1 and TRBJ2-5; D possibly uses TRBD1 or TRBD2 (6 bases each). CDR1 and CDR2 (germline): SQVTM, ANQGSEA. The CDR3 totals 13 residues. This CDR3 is CTGIAGGMKTQYF. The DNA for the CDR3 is TGCACCGGAATAGCCGGGGGCATGAAGACCCAGTACTTC.

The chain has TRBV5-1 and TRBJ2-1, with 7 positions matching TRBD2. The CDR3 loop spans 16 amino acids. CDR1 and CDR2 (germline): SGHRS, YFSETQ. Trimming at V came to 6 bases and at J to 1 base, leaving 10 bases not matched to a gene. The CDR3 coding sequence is TGCGCCAGCAACGGCGGGAGTGAACCATCCTACAATGAGCAGTTCTTC. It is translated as CASNGGSEPSYNEQFF.